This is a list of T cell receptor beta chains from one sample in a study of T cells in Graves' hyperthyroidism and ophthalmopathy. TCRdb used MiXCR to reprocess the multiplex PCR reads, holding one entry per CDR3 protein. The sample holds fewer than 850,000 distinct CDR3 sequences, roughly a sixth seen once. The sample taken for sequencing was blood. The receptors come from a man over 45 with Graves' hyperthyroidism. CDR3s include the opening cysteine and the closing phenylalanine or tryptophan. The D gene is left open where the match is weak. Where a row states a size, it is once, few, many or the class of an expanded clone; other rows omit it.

CATSVPTGELFF,TGTGCCACCAGTGTACCCACCGGGGAGCTGTTTTTT,TRBV24-1,NA,TRBJ2-2,NA
CASSQVRGNSPLHF,TGTGCCAGCAGCCAAGTCAGGGGTAATTCACCCCTCCACTTT,TRBV14,few,TRBJ1-6,NA
CAWRGAGGTYEQYF,TGTGCCTGGAGAGGAGCGGGAGGGACCTACGAGCAGTACTTC,TRBV30,many,TRBJ2-7,TRBD2
CAWNVSPEQYF,TGTGCCTGGAATGTTTCCCCCGAGCAGTACTTC,TRBV30,few,TRBJ2-7,NA
CASSPGTGPRQEQFF,TGCGCCAGCAGCCCCGGGACTGGTCCCCGGCAAGAGCAGTTCTTC,TRBV4-1,NA,TRBJ2-1,NA
CAWLSVGPRSEAFF,TGTGCCTGGTTGAGCGTAGGGCCTCGTAGTGAAGCTTTCTTT,TRBV30,NA,TRBJ1-1,NA
CASSSGAGGGEQYF,TGTGCCAGCAGCTCAGGGGCAGGTGGAGGCGAGCAGTACTTC,TRBV2,many,TRBJ2-7,NA
CASSVGSSGTYEQYF,TGTGCCAGCAGCGTAGGGAGTAGCGGGACCTACGAGCAGTACTTC,TRBV9,many,TRBJ2-7,TRBD2
CASSIGANYGYTF,TGTGCCAGTAGTATTGGAGCTAACTATGGCTACACCTTC,TRBV19,many,TRBJ1-2,NA
CASSQDGLTSGIVEQYF,TGCGCCAGCAGCCAAGATGGTCTGACTAGCGGGATTGTGGAGCAGTACTTC,TRBV4-1,few,TRBJ2-7,TRBD2
CASDYRGSSDTQYF,TGTGCCAGCGACTACCGGGGGAGCTCAGATACGCAGTATTTT,TRBV2,many,TRBJ2-3,NA
CASSMTGQETQYF,TGTGCCAGTAGTATGACGGGACAAGAGACCCAGTACTTC,TRBV19,few,TRBJ2-5,NA
CAWAETGAGQPQHF,TGTGCCTGGGCCGAGACAGGGGCAGGGCAGCCCCAGCATTTT,TRBV30,many,TRBJ1-5,TRBD1
CASSFSSGSGEQYF,TGTGCCAGCAGTTTCTCCTCAGGGAGCGGCGAGCAGTACTTC,TRBV27,few,TRBJ2-7,NA
CASSSTSDPTGYEQYF,TGTGCCAGCAGCTCAACTAGCGATCCGACGGGATACGAGCAGTACTTC,TRBV7-9,NA,TRBJ2-7,TRBD2
CASSSERAQYF,TGTGCCAGCAGTTCGGAACGGGCGCAGTATTTT,TRBV28,few,TRBJ2-3,NA
CASKVGMNTEAFF,TGTGCCAGCAAAGTGGGCATGAACACTGAAGCTTTCTTT,TRBV28,many,TRBJ1-1,NA
CASSEAGPGGFLAYGYTF,TGTGCCAGCAGTGAAGCGGGGCCAGGGGGCTTTTTGGCTTATGGCTACACCTTC,TRBV2,many,TRBJ1-2,TRBD1
CASSHIQETQYF,TGTGCCAGCAGCCATATACAGGAGACCCAGTACTTC,TRBV14,NA,TRBJ2-5,NA
CASRTEMNTEAFF,TGTGCCAGCAGAACAGAAATGAACACTGAAGCTTTCTTT,TRBV2,many,TRBJ1-1,NA
CASSLSPLSSYNEQFF,TGTGCCAGCAGTTTATCCCCCTTGAGCTCCTACAATGAGCAGTTCTTC,TRBV27,many,TRBJ2-1,NA
CASRPRLGGVNEQFF,TGTGCCAGCAGACCGAGACTGGGAGGGGTTAATGAGCAGTTCTTC,TRBV27,many,TRBJ2-1,TRBD2
CASARGSYEQYF,TGTGCCAGCGCGCGAGGATCCTACGAGCAGTACTTC,TRBV11-2,many,TRBJ2-7,NA
CASSLFQGQETQYF,TGTGCCAGCAGTTTATTCCAGGGACAAGAGACCCAGTACTTC,TRBV28,many,TRBJ2-5,NA
CASALGNTIYF,TGTGCCAGCGCGTTGGGAAACACCATATATTTT,TRBV2,many,TRBJ1-3,NA
CASTTTLSGANVLTF,TGTGCCAGCACCACCACGCTCTCTGGGGCCAACGTCCTGACTTTC,TRBV28,few,TRBJ2-6,NA
CASSLFRGAGELFF,TGTGCCAGCAGCTTATTTAGAGGGGCCGGGGAGCTGTTTTTT,TRBV11-1,many,TRBJ2-2,NA
CASSRTGSSYNSPLHF,TGTGCCAGCAGTAGGACAGGAAGCTCCTATAATTCACCCCTCCACTTT,TRBV28,many,TRBJ1-6,TRBD1
CASSAWHRGAGEAFF,TGTGCCAGCAGTGCTTGGCATCGGGGGGCCGGTGAAGCTTTCTTT,TRBV3-1,many,TRBJ1-1,NA
CATSRGTVSGANVLTF,TGTGCCACCAGCAGAGGGACGGTTTCTGGGGCCAACGTCCTGACTTTC,TRBV15,NA,TRBJ2-6,NA
CASSPQGDIYEQYF,TGTGCCAGCTCCCCCCAGGGGGACATCTACGAGCAGTACTTC,TRBV27,many,TRBJ2-7,TRBD1
CAISAPGRVGGTEAFF,TGTGCCATCAGTGCCCCCGGCAGGGTCGGGGGCACTGAAGCTTTCTTT,TRBV10-3,many,TRBJ1-1,NA
CSVGRTSGRNNEQFF,TGCAGCGTGGGCCGGACTAGCGGGAGGAACAATGAGCAGTTCTTC,TRBV29-1,many,TRBJ2-1,TRBD2
CACLTQGQETQYF,TGTGCCTGCCTCACCCAGGGGCAAGAGACCCAGTACTTC,TRBV5-4,many,TRBJ2-5,NA
CASSLAASYEQYF,TGTGCCAGCAGTCTAGCGGCGTCCTACGAGCAGTACTTC,TRBV7-2,many,TRBJ2-7,TRBD2
CASSYELGGGNEQFF,TGTGCCAGCAGTTACGAACTAGGGGGTGGAAATGAGCAGTTCTTC,TRBV6-5,few,TRBJ2-1,NA
CASSPFGTEIDTEAFF,TGTGCCAGCAGTCCCTTCGGGACAGAGATAGACACTGAAGCTTTCTTT,TRBV27,many,TRBJ1-1,TRBD1
CASSLEGFLQPQHF,TGCGCCAGCAGCTTGGAGGGGTTCCTTCAGCCCCAGCATTTT,TRBV5-1,NA,TRBJ1-5,NA
CASRGTGYSYEQYF,TGTGCCAGTAGGGGGACAGGGTACTCCTACGAGCAGTACTTC,TRBV19,NA,TRBJ2-7,TRBD1
CAINKKGQGTSGNNYPPHNEQFF,TGTGCCATCAACAAAAAGGGACAGGGGACTAGCGGAAACAATTATCCTCCCCACAATGAGCAGTTCTTC,TRBV10-3,few,TRBJ2-1,NA